This T cell receptor (beta chain) was captured in a study of CD8 T cells in Susac syndrome. This clonotype was seen only once. Trimming shortened V by 2 bases and J by 4 bases, and 15 bases separated the two germline ends. This CDR3 region has 15 residues. Germline CDR1 and CDR2: MNHNS and SASEGT. Random hexamers were used to reverse transcribe the RNA input (0.5 to 1 ug). TCRdb ran MiXCR on the immunoSEQ multiplex PCR reads and lists one entry per CDR3 protein. Of some 260,000 distinct CDR3 sequences listed, 80% to 90% were seen once; the top ten hold around 0.12%. This sequence originates from a human donor with multiple sclerosis. The V call is TRBV6-1, the J call TRBJ2-7, with no clear D. The sample was CD8+ T cells from PBMCs. The CDR3 nucleotides read TGTGCCAGCAGTGAAAGAGGATCCACCTCTTACGAGCAGTACTTC. Protein product: CASSERGSTSYEQYF.